This T cell receptor beta chain was sequenced for a study of cytomegalovirus exposure and HLA in healthy donors. Study-wide background: Some 80 million unique TCRs from HLA-typed donors were held in an early data release. There were just under 400 genotyped donors. Of these, 81% fell in the genetic ancestry cluster associated with self-reported Caucasian donors.

Germline CDR1 reads SGHTS; CDR2 reads YDEGEE. The CDR3 extends over 13 amino acids. V trimming: 8 bases; J trimming: 2 bases; junction bases outside the gene matches: 4. PCR used 60 Vbeta primers and 13 Jbeta primers. Per the study methods: Per a later analysis, the number of unique TCR beta chains was some 82 million, of which roughly 9.9 million were shared. This table comes from immunoSEQ multiplex PCR, and its TCRdb copy is limited to in-frame clones, with some not included. Clone size and V and J calls were adopted from that table, with D and trimming inferred from the DNA. The table shows 70,000 to 90,000 clones, with over 60% occurring only once. A remark on this clone: Its antigen is undetermined.

Study outcomes and limitations: Immune exposure data for these donors was limited to CMV serostatus.

The sample comprised PBMCs. The genes are TRBV5-8 and TRBJ2-3; 8 bases are shared with TRBD2. The TCR was taken from a male donor in good health and CMV-seropositive. CDR3 bases: TGTGCCAGAACAGCGGGGGACACAGATACGCAGTATTTT. Its translation: CARTAGDTDTQYF.